This T cell receptor beta chain stems from a study of post-analysis software for immune sequencing data. For this clonotype: Antigen specificity is unknown.

Whole-study results and caveats: TRBV5-6, TRBV5-1 and TRBV20-1 belonged to a set of roughly five TRBV segments that were more frequent in patients than controls.

The germline V gene encodes CDR1 SEHNR and CDR2 FQNEAQ (reference sequence). The CDR3 extends over 15 amino acids. The germline V and J ends were trimmed by 5 bases and 2 bases, with 16 bases remaining between them. Tagging with unique molecular identifiers was a feature of the TCR beta cDNA libraries. TCRdb passed the PCR reads through MiXCR, listing each CDR3 protein once. The profile shows hundreds of thousands of distinct CDR3 sequences, just under 30% of them singletons. Input material: blood. The sequence was obtained from a girl under 18 with multiple sclerosis. The genes are TRBV7-9 and TRBJ2-7, with D possibly being TRBD1 (5 bases). The CDR3 protein is CASSRDRKSAYEQYF. In nucleotides, the CDR3 is TGTGCCAGCAGCAGAGACAGAAAATCTGCCTACGAGCAGTACTTC. Full variable domain (missing parts from reference TRBV7-9 and TRBJ2-7): DTGVSQNPRHKITKRGQNVTFRCDPISEHNRLYWYRQTLGQGPEFLTYFQNEAQLEKSRLLSDRFSAERPKGSFSTLEIQRTEQGDSAMYLCASSRDRKSAYEQYFGPGTRLTVT.